The following is a T cell receptor beta chain sequence with its context. The antigen is undetermined. A much larger clonotype is one base distant, so this may be a read error. This entry is derived from a study of T cells in Graves' hyperthyroidism and ophthalmopathy. Across the study: Peripheral blood was obtained at initial diagnosis, preceding any treatment. Findings and limits, study-wide: Peripheral blood also featured most of the thyroid clonotypes expanded above 0.001. A 13 V-J signature model discriminated ophthalmopathy versus stable hyperthyroidism.

RNA transcripts yielded amplified TCR beta CDR3 regions. RT-PCR in the first round (using the HTBI primer set) targeted the TCR CDR3. TCRdb redid the calling of the multiplex PCR reads with MiXCR, one entry per CDR3 protein. The table has 500,000 to 650,000 distinct CDR3 sequences, roughly 15% seen once. The clonotype was recovered from a woman younger than 30 with Graves' ophthalmopathy. The sample taken for sequencing was blood.

In DNA form, the CDR3 reads TGTGCCAGCAGCTTCGACAGTAACACCGGGGAGCTGTTTTTT. Protein product: CASSFDSNTGELFF. The genes are TRBV7-6 and TRBJ2-2; D may be TRBD1 (5 bases). V gave up 3 bases and J gave up 2 bases, with 7 bases separating them. Germline CDR1 and CDR2: SGHVS and FNYEAQ. This CDR3 spans 14 amino acids.